The clone carrying this T cell receptor (beta chain) was observed at least ten times. The antigen remains undetermined. Preparation of TCR beta libraries was done by quantitative 5'-RACE with molecular barcodes. MiXCR, applied by TCRdb to the 5' RACE reads, yields one record per CDR3 protein. The table has about 240,000 distinct CDR3 sequences, around 9.2% seen once; the top ten hold 6.8%. There are 15 residues in the CDR3. Germline V CDR1 and CDR2: LNHNV, YYDKDF (reference sequence). V was cut by 5 bases and J by 3 bases, with 16 bases left in between. The entry originates in a study of CD8 T cells in ankylosing spondylitis. Overall study findings and caveats: Those disease-linked clones were CD8+; they were also relatively rare in peripheral blood. Within matched ankylosing spondylitis synovial fluid, disease-linked clones were reportedly significantly enriched. A motif of 8 or 9 highly homologous TCR beta variants was seen as apparently characteristic of ankylosing spondylitis blood.

Input material: blood, either unsorted or a sorted T cell fraction (not recorded which). This receptor was obtained from a male donor with ankylosing spondylitis or in good health (not recorded which). The chain combines TRBV15 with TRBJ1-1, with a possible D match to TRBD1 (6 bases). In DNA form, the CDR3 reads TGTGCCACCAGCCAGAGGGGGGGCACACACACTGAAGCTTTCTTT. This gives the protein CATSQRGGTHTEAFF.